A selection of T cell receptor beta chains follows, all from one sample in a study of tumor-infiltrating lymphocytes in primary liver carcinoma. TCRdb itself ran the multiplex PCR reads through MiXCR, one entry per CDR3 protein. The sample records roughly 49,000 distinct CDR3 sequences, 60% to 80% being singletons. Sequenced material: liver tumor tissue from sampling region 5. These receptors all stem from a man between 35 and 55 years old with primary liver carcinoma and hepatitis B virus infection. Both conserved end residues are part of each CDR3. Part of the rows lack a size; the others show once, few, many or a class for expanded clones.

>TRBJ1-1|.|TRBV12-3/TRBV12-4|14
CAISSSDSNIEAFF
>TRBJ2-7|.|TRBV7-2|16
CASSQGASGPSYEQYF
>TRBJ2-5|.|TRBV11-2|17
CASSLGVAFQLQEAQYF
>TRBJ2-1|.|TRBV11-1|13
CAGSAEGPNEQFF
>TRBJ1-5|.|TRBV11-2|16
CASSLKGGLTNQPRHF
>TRBJ1-2|few|TRBV10-2|14
CASNEQGANYGYTF
>TRBJ1-2|.|TRBV6-6|14
CASRGHDYNYGYTF
>TRBJ2-2|.|TRBV29-1|12
CSMPVGSGELFF
>TRBJ2-7|.|TRBV29-1|15
CGVEDSGGSSYGQYF
>TRBJ2-3|.|TRBV11-1|19
CASSSGGSSVGGRIDTQYF
>TRBJ2-3|many|TRBV5-1|15
CASSGTGEGTDTQYF
>TRBJ2-1|.|TRBV5-4|14
CANSPSGRQDEQFF
>TRBJ2-5|once|TRBV29-1|12
CRGIDSGESQYF
>TRBJ2-4|few|TRBV11-1|17
CASSSSGRGASKSIQYF
>TRBJ2-7|once|TRBV10-3|18
CVISALVQPVRRAYEQYF
>TRBJ2-2|once|TRBV4-1|17
CASSQDPKRGANGELFF
>TRBJ1-5|.|TRBV18|13
CASSLQGDQPQHF